One and the same sample provided the 5 T cell receptor beta chains below, sequenced in a study of cytomegalovirus exposure and HLA in healthy donors. Primers: 60 Vbeta forward and 13 Jbeta reverse. Libraries were prepared by immunoSEQ multiplex PCR; TCRdb keeps only in-frame clonotypes and omits some of them. The repertoire holds over 75,000 clones, with roughly 82% as singletons. The sample comprised PBMCs. These TCRs come from a man aged 25 to 40 in good health and CMV-seropositive.

The chain joins TRBV29-1 to TRBJ2-1; 9 positions match TRBD2. The CDR3 extends over 15 amino acids. In germline, CDR1 is SQVTM, CDR2 ANQGSEA. The junction had 10 bases not matched to a gene; V was cut back by 5 bases and J by 5 bases. DNA for the CDR3: TGCAGCGTTTACTTGACTAGCGGATTAAACAATGAGCAGTTCTTC. Protein sequence: CSVYLTSGLNNEQFF.

The chain carries TRBV28 and TRBJ1-1, with 10 bases that match TRBD1. J lost 5 bases, V lost 6 bases, and 6 bases had no gene match. The CDR3 runs 14 residues. The germline V gene has CDR1 MDHEN and CDR2 SYDVKM. The CDR3 is CASRLDRGGTEAFF. DNA of the CDR3: TGTGCCAGCAGACTGGACAGGGGGGGGACTGAAGCTTTCTTT.

This chain uses TRBV28 with TRBJ2-7; 9 nucleotides line up with TRBD1. The length of the CDR3 is 12 residues. The V gene's germline CDR1 is MDHEN and CDR2 SYDVKM. Trimming removed 11 bases from V and 2 bases from J; junction bases left unmatched: 4. The CDR3 region is CAGGQGPYEQYF. Written as DNA, the CDR3 is TGTGCCGGGGGACAGGGACCCTACGAGCAGTACTTC. Using reference TRBV28 and TRBJ2-7 for the parts outside the CDR3, the full variable domain is DVKVTQSSRYLVKRTGEKVFLECVQDMDHENMFWYRQDPGLGLRLIYFSYDVKMKEKGDIPEGYSVSREKKERFSLILESASTNQTSMYLCAGGQGPYEQYFGPGTRLTVT.

The CDR3 loop is CASGLVRLSGANVLTF. The DNA for the CDR3 is TGTGCTAGTGGTTTGGTTCGACTGTCTGGGGCCAACGTCCTGACTTTC. V gene TRBV12-5 combines with J gene TRBJ2-6, with no clear D. Trimming stripped 0 bases from V and 1 base from J, with 7 bases between. Germline assignment: CDR1 LGHNT and CDR2 FRNRAP. The CDR3 loop spans 16 amino acids.

The rearrangement uses TRBV28 and TRBJ2-1; TRBD1 matches at 7 bases. V lost 2 bases, J lost 0 bases, and 1 base stayed unmatched. The CDR3 consists of 15 residues. Germline values: CDR1 MDHEN, CDR2 SYDVKM. CDR3 in DNA: TGTGCCAGCAGTTTAGGGGACAGCTCCTACAATGAGCAGTTCTTC. Protein product: CASSLGDSSYNEQFF.